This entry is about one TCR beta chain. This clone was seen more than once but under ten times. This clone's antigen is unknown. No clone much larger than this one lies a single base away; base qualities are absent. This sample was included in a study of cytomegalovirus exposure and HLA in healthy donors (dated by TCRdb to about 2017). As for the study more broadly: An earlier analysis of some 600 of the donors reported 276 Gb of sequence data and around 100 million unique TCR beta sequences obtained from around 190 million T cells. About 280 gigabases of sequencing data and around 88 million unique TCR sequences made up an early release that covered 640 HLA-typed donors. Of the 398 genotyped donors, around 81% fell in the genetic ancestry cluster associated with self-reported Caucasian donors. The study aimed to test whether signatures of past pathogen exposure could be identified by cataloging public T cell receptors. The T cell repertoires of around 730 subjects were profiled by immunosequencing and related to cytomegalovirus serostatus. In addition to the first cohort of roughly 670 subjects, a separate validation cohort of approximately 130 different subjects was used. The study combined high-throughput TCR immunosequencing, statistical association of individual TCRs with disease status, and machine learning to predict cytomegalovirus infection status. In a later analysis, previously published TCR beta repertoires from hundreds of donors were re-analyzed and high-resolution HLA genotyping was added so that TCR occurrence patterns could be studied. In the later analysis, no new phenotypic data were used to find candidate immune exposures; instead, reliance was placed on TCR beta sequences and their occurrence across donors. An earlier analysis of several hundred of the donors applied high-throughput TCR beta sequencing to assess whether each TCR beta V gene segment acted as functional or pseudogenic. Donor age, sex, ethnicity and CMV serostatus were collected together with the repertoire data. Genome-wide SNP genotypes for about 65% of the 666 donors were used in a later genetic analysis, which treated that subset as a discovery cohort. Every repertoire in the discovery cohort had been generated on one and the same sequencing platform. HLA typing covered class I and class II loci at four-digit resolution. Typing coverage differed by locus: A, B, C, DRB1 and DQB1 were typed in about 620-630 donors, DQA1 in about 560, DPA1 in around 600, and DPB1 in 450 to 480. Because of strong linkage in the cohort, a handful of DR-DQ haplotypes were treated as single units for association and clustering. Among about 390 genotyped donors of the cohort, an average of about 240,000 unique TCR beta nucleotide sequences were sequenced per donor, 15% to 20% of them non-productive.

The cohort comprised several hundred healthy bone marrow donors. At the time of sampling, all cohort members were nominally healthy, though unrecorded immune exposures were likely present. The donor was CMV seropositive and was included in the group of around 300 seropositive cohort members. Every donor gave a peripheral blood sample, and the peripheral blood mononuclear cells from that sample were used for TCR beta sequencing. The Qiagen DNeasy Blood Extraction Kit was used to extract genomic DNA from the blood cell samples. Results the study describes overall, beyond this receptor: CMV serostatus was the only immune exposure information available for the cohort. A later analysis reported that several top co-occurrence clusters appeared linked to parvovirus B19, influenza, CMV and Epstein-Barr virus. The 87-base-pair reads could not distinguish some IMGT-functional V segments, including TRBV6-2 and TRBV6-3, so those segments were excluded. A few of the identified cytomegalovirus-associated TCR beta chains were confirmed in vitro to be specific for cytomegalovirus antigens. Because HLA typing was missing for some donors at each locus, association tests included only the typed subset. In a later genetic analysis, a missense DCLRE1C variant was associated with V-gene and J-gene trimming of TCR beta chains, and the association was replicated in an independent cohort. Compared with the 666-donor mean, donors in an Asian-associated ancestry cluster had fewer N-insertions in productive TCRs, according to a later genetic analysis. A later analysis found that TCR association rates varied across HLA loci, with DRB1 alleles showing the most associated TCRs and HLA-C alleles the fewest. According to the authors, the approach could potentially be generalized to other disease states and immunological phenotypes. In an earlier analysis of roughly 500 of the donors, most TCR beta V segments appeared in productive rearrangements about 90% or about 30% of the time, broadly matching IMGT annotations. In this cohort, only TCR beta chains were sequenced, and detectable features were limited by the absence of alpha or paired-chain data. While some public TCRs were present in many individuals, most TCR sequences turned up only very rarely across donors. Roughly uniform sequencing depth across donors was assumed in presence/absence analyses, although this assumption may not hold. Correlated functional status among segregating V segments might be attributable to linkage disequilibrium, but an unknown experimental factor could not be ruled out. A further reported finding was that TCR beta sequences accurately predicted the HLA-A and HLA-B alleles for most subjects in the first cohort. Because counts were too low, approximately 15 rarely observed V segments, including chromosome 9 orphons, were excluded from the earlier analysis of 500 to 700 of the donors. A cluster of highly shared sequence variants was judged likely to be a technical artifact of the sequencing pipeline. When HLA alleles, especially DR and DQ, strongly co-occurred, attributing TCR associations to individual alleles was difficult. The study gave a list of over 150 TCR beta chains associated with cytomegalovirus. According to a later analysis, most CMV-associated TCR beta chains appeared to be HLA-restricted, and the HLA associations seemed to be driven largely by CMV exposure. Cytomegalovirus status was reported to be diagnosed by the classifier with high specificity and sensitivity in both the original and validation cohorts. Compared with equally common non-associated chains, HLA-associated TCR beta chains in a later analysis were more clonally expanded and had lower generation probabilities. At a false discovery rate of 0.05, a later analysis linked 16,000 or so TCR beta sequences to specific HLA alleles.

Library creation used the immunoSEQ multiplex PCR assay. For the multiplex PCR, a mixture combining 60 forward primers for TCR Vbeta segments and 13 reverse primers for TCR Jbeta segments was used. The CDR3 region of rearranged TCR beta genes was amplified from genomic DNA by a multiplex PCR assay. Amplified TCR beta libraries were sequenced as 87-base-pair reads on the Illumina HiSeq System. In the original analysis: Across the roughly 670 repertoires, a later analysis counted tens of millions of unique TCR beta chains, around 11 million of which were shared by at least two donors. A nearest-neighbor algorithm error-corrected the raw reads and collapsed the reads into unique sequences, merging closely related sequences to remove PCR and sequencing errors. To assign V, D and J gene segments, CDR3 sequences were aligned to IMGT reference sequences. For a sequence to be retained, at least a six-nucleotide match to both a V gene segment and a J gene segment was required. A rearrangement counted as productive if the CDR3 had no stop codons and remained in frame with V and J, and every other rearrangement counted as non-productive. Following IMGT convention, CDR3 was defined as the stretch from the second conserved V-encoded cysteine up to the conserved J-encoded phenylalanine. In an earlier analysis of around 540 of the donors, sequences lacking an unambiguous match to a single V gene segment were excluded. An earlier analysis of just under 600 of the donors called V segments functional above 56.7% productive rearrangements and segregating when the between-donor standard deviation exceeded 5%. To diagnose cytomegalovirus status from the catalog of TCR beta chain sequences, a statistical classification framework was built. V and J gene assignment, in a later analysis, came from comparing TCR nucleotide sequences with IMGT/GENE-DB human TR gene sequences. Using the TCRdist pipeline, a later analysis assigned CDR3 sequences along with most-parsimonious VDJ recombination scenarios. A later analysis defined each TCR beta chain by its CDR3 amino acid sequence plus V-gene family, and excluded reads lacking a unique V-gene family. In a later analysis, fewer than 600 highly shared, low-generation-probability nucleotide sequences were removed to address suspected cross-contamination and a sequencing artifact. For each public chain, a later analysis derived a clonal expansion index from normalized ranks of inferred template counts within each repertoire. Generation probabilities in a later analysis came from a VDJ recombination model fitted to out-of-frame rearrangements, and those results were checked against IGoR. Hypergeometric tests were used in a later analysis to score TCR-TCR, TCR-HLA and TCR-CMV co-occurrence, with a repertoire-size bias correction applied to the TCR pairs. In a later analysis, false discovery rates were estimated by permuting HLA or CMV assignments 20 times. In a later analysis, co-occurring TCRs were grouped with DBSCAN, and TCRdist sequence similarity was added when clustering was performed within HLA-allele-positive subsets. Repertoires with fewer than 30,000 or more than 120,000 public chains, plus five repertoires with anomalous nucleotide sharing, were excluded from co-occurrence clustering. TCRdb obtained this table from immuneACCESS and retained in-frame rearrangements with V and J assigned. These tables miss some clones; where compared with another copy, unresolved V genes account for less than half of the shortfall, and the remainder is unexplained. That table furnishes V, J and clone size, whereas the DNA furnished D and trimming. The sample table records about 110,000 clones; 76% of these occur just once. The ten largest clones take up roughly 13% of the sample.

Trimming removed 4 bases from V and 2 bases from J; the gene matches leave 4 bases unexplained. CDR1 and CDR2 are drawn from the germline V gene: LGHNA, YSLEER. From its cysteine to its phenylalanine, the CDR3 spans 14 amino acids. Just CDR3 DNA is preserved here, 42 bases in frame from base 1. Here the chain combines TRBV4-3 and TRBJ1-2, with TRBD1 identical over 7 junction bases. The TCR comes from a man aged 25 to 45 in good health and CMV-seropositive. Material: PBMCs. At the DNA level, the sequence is TGCGCCAGCAGCCCTTCGACAGGGAACTATGGCTACACCTTC. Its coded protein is CASSPSTGNYGYTF.